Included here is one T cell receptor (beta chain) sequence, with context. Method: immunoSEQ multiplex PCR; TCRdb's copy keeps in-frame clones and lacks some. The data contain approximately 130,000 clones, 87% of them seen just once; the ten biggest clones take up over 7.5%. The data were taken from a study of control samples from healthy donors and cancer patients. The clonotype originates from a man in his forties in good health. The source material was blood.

This CDR3 is CASNDRAHGTDTQYF. The CDR3 DNA reads TGTGCCAGCAATGACAGGGCTCACGGCACAGATACGCAGTATTTT. This rearrangement joins TRBV6-6 to TRBJ2-3; 7 bases are shared with TRBD1. Germline CDR1 reads MNHNY; CDR2 reads SVGAGI (reference sequence). The length of the CDR3 is 15 residues. The trim removed 7 bases at V and 1 base at J, leaving 8 bases unmatched.